The rows below give T cell receptor beta chains drawn from one sample of a study of CD8 T cells in ankylosing spondylitis. One entry per CDR3 protein, called by TCRdb with MiXCR from the 5' RACE reads. The sample shows a few hundred thousand distinct CDR3 sequences, 10% of them seen only once. The specimen was blood, either unsorted or a sorted T cell fraction (not recorded which). These receptors came from a male donor with ankylosing spondylitis or in good health (not recorded which). The CDR3 runs from the conserved cysteine through the conserved F or W. Fields, in order: clone size, D gene, V gene, J gene, CDR3 DNA, CDR3 protein. A D gene is named only where the DNA matches it firmly. Where a row states a size, it is once, few, many or the class of an expanded clone; other rows omit it.

size: many
D: .
V: TRBV11-2
J: TRBJ1-4
DNA: TGTGCCAGCAGCTTGGCTGCAACTAATGAAAAACTGTTTTTT
CDR3: CASSLAATNEKLFF

size: .
D: .
V: TRBV9
J: TRBJ1-2
DNA: TGTGCCAGACTCCGGAGGACACCCAACTATGGCTACACCTTC
CDR3: CARLRRTPNYGYTF

size: few
D: TRBD1
V: TRBV9
J: TRBJ1-2
DNA: TGTGCCAGCAGCGCGAGCCGGGACAGGGGCTATGGCTACACCTTC
CDR3: CASSASRDRGYGYTF

size: many
D: .
V: TRBV7-2
J: TRBJ2-3
DNA: TGTGCCAGCAGCATCACAGATACGCAGTATTTT
CDR3: CASSITDTQYF

size: .
D: .
V: TRBV10-2
J: TRBJ1-1
DNA: TGCGCCAGCTGTCTGACAGGGAACACTGAAGCTTTCTTT
CDR3: CASCLTGNTEAFF

size: .
D: TRBD2
V: TRBV9
J: TRBJ2-3
DNA: TGTGCCAGCAGCGTTGGAACGGGGGGGCCGGGTACGCAGTATTTT
CDR3: CASSVGTGGPGTQYF

size: many
D: .
V: TRBV30
J: TRBJ2-7
DNA: TGTGCCTTGAAGGGAGAGGAAAGCTCCTACGAGCAGTACTTC
CDR3: CALKGEESSYEQYF

size: many
D: TRBD2
V: TRBV29-1
J: TRBJ2-3
DNA: TGCGGCGGGGGGCTCACAGATACGCAGTATTTT
CDR3: CGGGLTDTQYF

size: many
D: TRBD1
V: TRBV28
J: TRBJ1-1
DNA: TGTGCCAGCCGGAGGGGGGACAGGGGGCACACTGAAGCTTTCTTT
CDR3: CASRRGDRGHTEAFF

size: many
D: TRBD2
V: TRBV20-1
J: TRBJ2-1
DNA: TGCAGTGCCAGGCGTCTCGGCGGGGGGGACAATGAGCAGTTCTTC
CDR3: CSARRLGGGDNEQFF

size: few
D: .
V: TRBV24-1
J: TRBJ1-6
DNA: TGTGCCACCAGTGACCTGACAAAAGTGGATAATTCACCCCTCCACTTT
CDR3: CATSDLTKVDNSPLHF

size: few
D: .
V: TRBV4-2
J: TRBJ1-5
DNA: TGTGCCAGCAGCCAAGAGCCGTATAGCAATCAGCCCCAGCATTTT
CDR3: CASSQEPYSNQPQHF

size: few
D: TRBD2
V: TRBV29-1
J: TRBJ2-1
DNA: TGCAGCGTGCTAGGGGGGACTAGCGGGGGGGAAGATGAGCAGTTCTTC
CDR3: CSVLGGTSGGEDEQFF

size: many
D: TRBD1
V: TRBV6-1
J: TRBJ1-2
DNA: TGTGCCAGCAGGGCGACAGGGATGACTGGCTACACCTTC
CDR3: CASRATGMTGYTF

size: .
D: TRBD1
V: TRBV29-1
J: TRBJ1-2
DNA: TGCAGCGTTGTGCCTGAACAGGGGACACGCTACGGCTACACCTTC
CDR3: CSVVPEQGTRYGYTF

size: many
D: .
V: TRBV20-1
J: TRBJ2-5
DNA: TGCAGTGCTAGAGATCCGAGTGCGAGCCAAGAGACCCAGTACTTC
CDR3: CSARDPSASQETQYF

size: .
D: .
V: TRBV6-2/TRBV6-3
J: TRBJ2-7
DNA: TGTGCCAGCAGTCCGGTCTCCTACGAGCAGTACTTC
CDR3: CASSPVSYEQYF

size: many
D: TRBD1
V: TRBV5-1
J: TRBJ2-1
DNA: TGCGCCAGCAGCTTACAGGGGGACAGGGACAATGAGCAGTTCTTC
CDR3: CASSLQGDRDNEQFF

size: many
D: TRBD2
V: TRBV20-1
J: TRBJ2-1
DNA: TGCAGTGCTAGTCCGGGACTAGCGCCCAATGAGCAGTTCTTC
CDR3: CSASPGLAPNEQFF

size: .
D: .
V: TRBV5-1
J: TRBJ1-4
DNA: TGCGCCAGCAGCTCGTGGACGGGATATAGTGAAAAACTGTTTTTT
CDR3: CASSSWTGYSEKLFF

size: many
D: .
V: TRBV24-1
J: TRBJ2-2
DNA: TGTGCCACCAGTGATTTTGACGCAACGAACACCGGGGAGCTGTTTTTT
CDR3: CATSDFDATNTGELFF

size: few
D: .
V: TRBV5-6
J: TRBJ1-4
DNA: TGTGCCAGCAGCTTGGAACCCCGCTCCGGTACTAATGAAAAACTGTTTTTT
CDR3: CASSLEPRSGTNEKLFF

size: once
D: .
V: TRBV7-2
J: TRBJ1-3
DNA: TGTGCCAGCAGCTTAGTAGGCGGCAACTCTGGAAACACCATATATTTT
CDR3: CASSLVGGNSGNTIYF

size: many
D: .
V: TRBV5-1
J: TRBJ2-2
DNA: TGCGCCAGCAGCTTACGGCGGGGCAACACCGGGGAGCTGTTTTTT
CDR3: CASSLRRGNTGELFF

size: .
D: TRBD2
V: TRBV7-2
J: TRBJ2-5
DNA: TGTGCCAGCAGCGCTCTACTAGCGGGGCAAACCCAGTACTTC
CDR3: CASSALLAGQTQYF

size: many
D: .
V: TRBV10-3
J: TRBJ2-7
DNA: TGTGCCAGCGGGGGACACTCTGCCAGTTACGAGCAGTACTTC
CDR3: CASGGHSASYEQYF

size: few
D: .
V: TRBV12-3/TRBV12-4
J: TRBJ2-2
DNA: TGTGCCAGCAGTTTCAGGGGGGTGAGACAGGCAGACCCTTTGGGGACCGGGGAGCTGTTTTTT
CDR3: CASSFRGVRQADPLGTGELFF

size: many
D: .
V: TRBV28
J: TRBJ2-7
DNA: TGTGCCAGCCCATCGGGGAGGGGGCAAATAGACGAGCAGTACTTC
CDR3: CASPSGRGQIDEQYF

size: many
D: TRBD2
V: TRBV29-1
J: TRBJ2-1
DNA: TGCAGCGTTGAGGGCGGCGGGGGGACCTTCTCCTACAATGAGCAGTTCTTC
CDR3: CSVEGGGGTFSYNEQFF

size: many
D: .
V: TRBV5-1
J: TRBJ2-5
DNA: TGCGCCAGCGGTTTTAGGGGTCAAGAGACCCAGTACTTC
CDR3: CASGFRGQETQYF

size: many
D: .
V: TRBV12-3/TRBV12-4
J: TRBJ1-2
DNA: TGTGCCAGCAGTTTAGCGACAGGAGAGTATGGCTACACCTTC
CDR3: CASSLATGEYGYTF

size: few
D: TRBD1
V: TRBV5-6
J: TRBJ2-7
DNA: TGTGCCAGCAGCCTCCAGGGGGACGCCTACGAGCAGTACTTC
CDR3: CASSLQGDAYEQYF

size: many
D: .
V: TRBV29-1
J: TRBJ1-1
DNA: TGCAGCGGGACACTTGACACTGAAGCTTTCTTT
CDR3: CSGTLDTEAFF

size: many
D: .
V: TRBV24-1
J: TRBJ2-7
DNA: TGTGCCACCAGTGATTCCCGAGGGGCCGGCTACGAGCAGTACTTC
CDR3: CATSDSRGAGYEQYF

size: many
D: .
V: TRBV20-1
J: TRBJ1-6
DNA: TGCAGTGCTAGAGAGGCGAGTAATTCACCCCTCCACTTT
CDR3: CSAREASNSPLHF

size: .
D: .
V: TRBV5-6
J: TRBJ1-2
DNA: TGTGCCAGCAGCGCACTTTGGGGCTACACCTTC
CDR3: CASSALWGYTF

size: .
D: .
V: TRBV7-2
J: TRBJ2-7
DNA: TGTGCCAGCAGCTCAGGGCGGGGCTACGAGCAGTACTTC
CDR3: CASSSGRGYEQYF

size: .
D: TRBD1
V: TRBV20-1
J: TRBJ2-7
DNA: TGCAGTGCTAGAGATAGTGGGACAGGGGAACACGAGCAGTACTTC
CDR3: CSARDSGTGEHEQYF

size: many
D: TRBD2
V: TRBV20-1
J: TRBJ2-5
DNA: TGCAGTGCTAAACTAGCGGGGGGCCGTGAGACCCAGTACTTC
CDR3: CSAKLAGGRETQYF

size: many
D: .
V: TRBV20-1
J: TRBJ2-3
DNA: TGCAGTGCTGGCCCCTCGGCAGATACGCAGTATTTT
CDR3: CSAGPSADTQYF

size: many
D: .
V: TRBV5-1
J: TRBJ2-2
DNA: TGCGCCAGCAGCTTGGCGGCGGGGGCGAGCGGGGAGCTGTTTTTT
CDR3: CASSLAAGASGELFF

size: many
D: .
V: TRBV5-1
J: TRBJ2-7
DNA: TGCGCCAGCAGCCATCAGGGGACTACGGGGGAGCAGTACTTC
CDR3: CASSHQGTTGEQYF

size: many
D: .
V: TRBV29-1
J: TRBJ2-2
DNA: TGCAGCGTCGGGGCCCGGACAGCGAACACCGGGGAGCTGTTTTTT
CDR3: CSVGARTANTGELFF